The text below deals with one T cell receptor beta chain. What it binds is not known. This entry belongs to a study of CD8 T cells in ankylosing spondylitis. Quantitative 5'-RACE with molecular barcodes produced the TCR beta libraries. TCRdb reanalysed the 5' RACE reads using MiXCR and keeps one entry per CDR3 protein. The sample records 290,000 or so distinct CDR3 sequences, roughly 20% being singletons. Whole-study findings and limits: What appeared characteristic of ankylosing spondylitis blood was a TCR beta motif of several highly homologous variants.

This CDR3 spans 15 amino acids. V gave up 4 bases and J gave up 4 bases, with 16 bases separating them. CDR1 and CDR2 (germline): ENHRY, SYGVKD. Sequenced material: blood, either unsorted or a sorted T cell fraction (not recorded which). The genes are TRBV10-3 and TRBJ1-1; D remains ambiguous. This TCR was recovered from a female donor with ankylosing spondylitis or in good health (not recorded which). As DNA, the CDR3 is TGTGCCATCAGTGCCCGAGGTCTCGGTATCACTGAAGCTTTCTTT. Translating gives CAISARGLGITEAFF.